This TCR beta chain comes out of a study of metastatic and nonmetastatic thyroid tumors. No treatment of any kind had been given to any patient before thyroid surgery. MiXCR re-clonotyped the PCR reads for TCRdb. The sample consists of about 24,000 clones, around an eighth of them appearing once. V lost 5 bases to trimming and J lost 5 bases; unmatched junction nucleotides: 9. Germline-derived CDR1 and CDR2 are KGHSH and LQKENI. This CDR3 spans 14 amino acids. Many counts were recorded for this clone. The chain is built from TRBV18 and TRBJ2-7; 7 bases agree with TRBD2. The TCR comes from a female donor with papillary thyroid cancer or a benign thyroid nodule (not recorded which). Some clones in this sample may be carry-over from other donors' samples. Sequencing was performed on blood. The CDR3 DNA reads TGTGCCAGCTCATTCCTGGGAGGGCCAAACGAGCAGTACTTC. Amino acid sequence: CASSFLGGPNEQYF.